A single sample gave rise to the 10 T cell receptor beta chains below, sequenced in a study of response to subunit inactivated influenza vaccine. TCRdb re-analysed the RT-PCR reads in MiXCR, keeping a single row per CDR3 protein. The data show fewer than 800,000 distinct CDR3 sequences, 15% to 18% seen once. Material: PBMCs from blood, obtained about 12 days after vaccination. The origin of the receptors is a man aged 50 or older who received an inactivated influenza vaccine.

This clonotype was seen a handful of times. A much larger clone sits a single nucleotide away, making a read error possible. The rearrangement links TRBV5-1 to TRBJ1-1, with 7 bases that match TRBD1. Germline V gene sequence: CDR1 SGHRS, CDR2 YFSETQ. This CDR3 is 14 amino acids long. Unmatched junction bases numbered 6, after V lost 3 bases and J lost 4 bases. In DNA form, the CDR3 reads TGCGCCAGCAGCTCAGCACAGGGGAGCACTGAAGCTTTCTTT. Translated: CASSSAQGSTEAFF.

This chain connects TRBV29-1 to TRBJ1-2; no definite D call. Trimming took off 6 bases at V and 4 bases at J, with 12 bases between the two ends. This CDR3 has 12 amino acids. Per germline, CDR1 SQVTM and CDR2 ANQGSEA. CDR3 nucleotide sequence: TGCAGCGTGGGTGGAGGGAGCTATGGCTACACCTTC. Encoded protein: CSVGGGSYGYTF.

This clonotype was observed a few times. V and J are TRBV20-1 and TRBJ1-3, with 10 bases fitting TRBD1. Germline CDR1 and CDR2: DFQATT and SNEGSKA (reference sequence). This CDR3 has 13 residues. With 6 bases clipped from V and 6 bases from J, the junction kept 5 bases outside the gene matches. The CDR3 DNA reads as TGCAGTGCGCGGGACAGGGGTGAAAACACCATATATTTT. Translation: CSARDRGENTIYF.

This clonotype has just a few counts. The chain is built from TRBV14 and TRBJ1-1, with a possible D match to TRBD1 (5 bases). Germline loops: CDR1 SGHDN, CDR2 FVKESK. The CDR3 is 14 residues long. Trimming left V 4 bases short and J 7 bases short, with 16 bases between. The CDR3 nucleotides read TGTGCCAGCAGCCCCATTACGACGGGGCATGAAGCTTTCTTT. It specifies CASSPITTGHEAFF.

This clonotype was counted between two and nine times. This chain links TRBV11-2 with TRBJ2-7; D might be TRBD2 (6 bases). Germline loops: CDR1 SGHAT, CDR2 FQNNGV. The CDR3 is made up of 13 amino acids. V lost 3 bases to trimming and J lost 10 bases, with 16 bases between them. DNA for the CDR3: TGTGCCAGCAGCTTCCTTCGCCCTAGCGACCAGTACTTC. It is translated as CASSFLRPSDQYF.

In nucleotides, the CDR3 is TGTGCCAGCAGCGCCGGGGGGGGGCGCGCGGAGACCCAGTACTTC. Translating gives CASSAGGGRAETQYF. V is TRBV9 and J is TRBJ2-5; 8 bases fit TRBD2. The CDR3 totals 15 residues. Germline CDR1 and CDR2: SGDLS and YYNGEE. V shed 3 bases and J 5 bases; nucleotides not matched to a gene: 9.

The CDR3 DNA reads as TGTGCCAGCAGCCAGGACCTAGGACTGGTCCAAGAGACCCAGTACTTC. Protein sequence: CASSQDLGLVQETQYF. V gene TRBV14 combines with J gene TRBJ2-5; D perhaps matches TRBD2 (5 bases). V was cut by 3 bases and J by 1 base, with 15 bases left in between. Germline loops: CDR1 SGHDN, CDR2 FVKESK. The CDR3 loop spans 16 amino acids.

The chain joins TRBV5-1 to TRBJ2-1, with a tentative D call TRBD2 (5 bases). This CDR3 has 15 residues. The germline gives CDR1 SGHRS, CDR2 YFSETQ. The ends were cut back, 0 bases at V and 4 bases at J, with 11 bases in the middle. The CDR3 nucleotides are TGCGCCAGCAGCTTGGGGGCTAGCCAATACAATGAGCAGTTCTTC. It yields the protein CASSLGASQYNEQFF. The variable domain in full, completed from reference TRBV5-1 and TRBJ2-1, reads KAGVTQTPRYLIKTRGQQVTLSCSPISGHRSVSWYQQTPGQGLQFLFEYFSETQRNKGNFPGRFSGRQFSNSRSEMNVSTLELGDSALYLCASSLGASQYNEQFFGPGTRLTVL.

The rearrangement uses TRBV7-2 and TRBJ1-1; TRBD1 aligns across 10 bases. CDR1 and CDR2 (germline): SGHTA, FQGNSA. The CDR3 spans 12 residues. The trim removed 3 bases at V and 11 bases at J, leaving 3 bases unmatched. The DNA for the CDR3 is TGTGCCAGCAGCTTGGACAGGGGGACGGCTTTCTTT. Translated: CASSLDRGTAFF.

This clonotype was recorded at least ten times. The chain employs TRBV7-9 and TRBJ2-1; no clear D. There are 15 residues in the CDR3. V was shortened by 6 bases and J by 0 bases, with 12 bases between the two germline ends. Germline V lookup: CDR1 SEHNR, CDR2 FQNEAQ (reference sequence). The CDR3, as DNA: TGTGCCAGCAGTTTAAGCCAAAGCTCCTACAATGAGCAGTTCTTC. Translating gives CASSLSQSSYNEQFF.